A selection of T cell receptor beta chains follows, all from one sample in a study of cytomegalovirus exposure and HLA in healthy donors. Method: immunoSEQ multiplex PCR; TCRdb's copy keeps in-frame clones and lacks some. The sample yields 120,000 to 150,000 clones, about 78% seen once. Sequencing input: PBMCs. The source is a man younger than 35 in good health and CMV-seronegative. Both conserved end residues are part of each CDR3. Fields, in order: D gene, clone size, J gene, V gene, CDR3 protein, CDR3 DNA. D genes are given only for firm matches. Expanded clones are given a class, and other clones once, few, many or no size at all.

d_call: .; clone_size: .; j_call: TRBJ2-2; v_call: TRBV2; cdr3_aa: CASSDTGRAPKTNTGELFF; cdr3_nt: TGTGCCAGCAGTGATACAGGGCGAGCGCCGAAAACGAACACCGGGGAGCTGTTTTTT
d_call: TRBD2; clone_size: few; j_call: TRBJ2-1; v_call: TRBV27; cdr3_aa: CASSLSLAGYNEQFF; cdr3_nt: TGTGCCAGCAGTTTATCACTAGCGGGGTACAATGAGCAGTTCTTC
d_call: .; clone_size: .; j_call: TRBJ1-1; v_call: TRBV10-3; cdr3_aa: CAISVQGTGNTEAFF; cdr3_nt: TGTGCCATCTCTGTGCAGGGGACGGGAAACACTGAAGCTTTCTTT
d_call: .; clone_size: .; j_call: TRBJ2-7; v_call: TRBV11-2; cdr3_aa: CASSLGQEYEQYF; cdr3_nt: TGTGCCAGCAGCTTGGGGCAGGAGTACGAGCAGTACTTC
d_call: TRBD1; clone_size: .; j_call: TRBJ1-5; v_call: TRBV19; cdr3_aa: CASSIDRGQVQPQHF; cdr3_nt: TGTGCCAGTAGTATAGACAGGGGGCAAGTGCAGCCCCAGCATTTT
d_call: TRBD1; clone_size: .; j_call: TRBJ2-1; v_call: TRBV5-1; cdr3_aa: CASSLEDRDYNEQFF; cdr3_nt: TGCGCCAGCAGCTTGGAGGACAGGGACTACAATGAGCAGTTCTTC
d_call: TRBD1; clone_size: .; j_call: TRBJ2-1; v_call: TRBV7-9; cdr3_aa: CASSAPGQGNEQFF; cdr3_nt: TGTGCCAGCAGCGCCCCCGGACAGGGTAATGAGCAGTTCTTC
d_call: TRBD1; clone_size: .; j_call: TRBJ2-7; v_call: TRBV6-5; cdr3_aa: CASRLGQESVEQYF; cdr3_nt: TGTGCCAGCAGACTGGGACAGGAGTCGGTCGAGCAGTACTTC
d_call: .; clone_size: .; j_call: TRBJ2-7; v_call: TRBV5-1; cdr3_aa: CASTGLGGAEQYF; cdr3_nt: TGCGCCAGCACAGGGCTAGGGGGTGCCGAGCAGTACTTC
d_call: .; clone_size: .; j_call: TRBJ1-2; v_call: TRBV29-1; cdr3_aa: CSVQTGRYGYTF; cdr3_nt: TGCAGCGTTCAAACAGGGCGCTATGGCTACACCTTC
d_call: TRBD1; clone_size: .; j_call: TRBJ2-7; v_call: TRBV11-3; cdr3_aa: CASSSGQGSSYEQYF; cdr3_nt: TGTGCCAGCAGCTCGGGACAGGGCAGCTCCTACGAGCAGTACTTC
d_call: .; clone_size: .; j_call: TRBJ2-7; v_call: TRBV12-5; cdr3_aa: CASGLGGGTYEQYF; cdr3_nt: TGTGCTAGTGGTTTGGGGGGCGGGACCTACGAGCAGTACTTC
d_call: .; clone_size: .; j_call: TRBJ2-1; v_call: TRBV27; cdr3_aa: CASMVYGDYNEQFF; cdr3_nt: TGTGCCAGCATGGTATACGGGGATTACAATGAGCAGTTCTTC
d_call: TRBD1; clone_size: .; j_call: TRBJ1-5; v_call: TRBV28; cdr3_aa: CASRYGQGVRPQHF; cdr3_nt: TGTGCCAGCAGGTACGGACAGGGGGTAAGGCCCCAGCATTTT
d_call: .; clone_size: .; j_call: TRBJ1-3; v_call: TRBV7-9; cdr3_aa: CASSPDRTSGNTIYF; cdr3_nt: TGTGCCAGCAGCCCCGACAGAACCTCTGGAAACACCATATATTTT
d_call: TRBD2; clone_size: once; j_call: TRBJ2-1; v_call: TRBV19; cdr3_aa: CASSIVQGRAYNEQFF; cdr3_nt: TGTGCCAGTAGTATAGTCCAAGGGAGGGCCTACAATGAGCAGTTCTTC
d_call: .; clone_size: .; j_call: TRBJ2-3; v_call: TRBV5-4; cdr3_aa: CASSLVSTDTQYF; cdr3_nt: TGTGCCAGCAGCTTGGTATCCACAGATACGCAGTATTTT
d_call: .; clone_size: .; j_call: TRBJ2-3; v_call: TRBV5-1; cdr3_aa: CASSLANVASTDTQYF; cdr3_nt: TGCGCCAGCAGCTTGGCCAACGTGGCTAGCACAGATACGCAGTATTTT
d_call: TRBD1; clone_size: .; j_call: TRBJ1-1; v_call: TRBV6-4; cdr3_aa: CASSPGQGNTEAFF; cdr3_nt: TGTGCCAGCAGCCCGGGACAGGGGAACACTGAAGCTTTCTTT
d_call: TRBD1; clone_size: once; j_call: TRBJ2-5; v_call: TRBV6-1; cdr3_aa: CASKAGGYVEQYF; cdr3_nt: TGTGCCAGCAAGGCAGGGGGCTATGTTGAGCAGTACTTC
d_call: .; clone_size: .; j_call: TRBJ2-3; v_call: TRBV5-1; cdr3_aa: CASSAAGASTDTQYF; cdr3_nt: TGCGCCAGCAGTGCGGCGGGGGCTAGCACAGATACGCAGTATTTT
d_call: TRBD1; clone_size: few; j_call: TRBJ1-1; v_call: TRBV6-5; cdr3_aa: CASSTGGWTEAFF; cdr3_nt: TGTGCCAGCAGCACAGGGGGCTGGACTGAAGCTTTCTTT
d_call: .; clone_size: .; j_call: TRBJ1-6; v_call: TRBV27; cdr3_aa: CASSFGQGYSPLHF; cdr3_nt: TGTGCCAGCAGTTTTGGGCAGGGTTATTCACCCCTCCACTTT
d_call: .; clone_size: .; j_call: TRBJ2-5; v_call: TRBV18; cdr3_aa: CASSPKQGLGETQYF; cdr3_nt: TGTGCCAGCTCACCTAAACAGGGTCTAGGTGAGACCCAGTACTTC
d_call: .; clone_size: once; j_call: TRBJ1-3; v_call: TRBV18; cdr3_aa: CASSSQQTIGPNTIYF; cdr3_nt: TGTGCCAGCTCATCACAGCAGACAATCGGTCCCAACACCATATATTTT
d_call: TRBD1; clone_size: once; j_call: TRBJ1-1; v_call: TRBV5-8; cdr3_aa: CASSFGTGGEDTEAFF; cdr3_nt: TGTGCCAGCAGCTTCGGGACAGGGGGTGAGGACACTGAAGCTTTCTTT
d_call: .; clone_size: .; j_call: TRBJ1-1; v_call: TRBV6-1; cdr3_aa: CASSEALGGDTEAFF; cdr3_nt: TGTGCCAGCAGTGAAGCCCTGGGGGGTGACACTGAAGCTTTCTTT
d_call: .; clone_size: .; j_call: TRBJ1-1; v_call: TRBV2; cdr3_aa: CASSERPGQGGAFF; cdr3_nt: TGTGCCAGCAGTGAAAGGCCGGGTCAAGGGGGAGCTTTCTTT
d_call: TRBD1; clone_size: .; j_call: TRBJ2-6; v_call: TRBV5-4; cdr3_aa: CASSSTGVSGANVLTF; cdr3_nt: TGTGCCAGCAGCTCAACAGGGGTCTCTGGGGCCAACGTCCTGACTTTC
d_call: TRBD1; clone_size: .; j_call: TRBJ2-2; v_call: TRBV5-1; cdr3_aa: CATRAGTANTGELFF; cdr3_nt: TGCGCCACCAGGGCAGGGACAGCGAACACCGGGGAGCTGTTTTTT
d_call: .; clone_size: .; j_call: TRBJ2-5; v_call: TRBV5-6; cdr3_aa: CASSLSPGSQETQYF; cdr3_nt: TGTGCCAGCAGCTTGTCACCGGGATCACAAGAGACCCAGTACTTC
d_call: .; clone_size: .; j_call: TRBJ2-7; v_call: TRBV7-9; cdr3_aa: CASSLAGLNYEQYF; cdr3_nt: TGTGCCAGCAGCTTAGCAGGACTGAACTACGAGCAGTACTTC
d_call: .; clone_size: once; j_call: TRBJ2-3; v_call: TRBV13; cdr3_aa: CASSYRERTDTQYF; cdr3_nt: TGTGCCAGCAGCTACCGTGAGAGGACAGATACGCAGTATTTT
d_call: TRBD1; clone_size: few; j_call: TRBJ1-6; v_call: TRBV7-3; cdr3_aa: CASSLTGQGAYNSPLHF; cdr3_nt: TGTGCCAGCAGCCTAACAGGACAGGGGGCGTATAATTCACCCCTCCACTTT
d_call: .; clone_size: few; j_call: TRBJ2-7; v_call: TRBV7-3; cdr3_aa: CASSLPGDGTYEQYF; cdr3_nt: TGTGCCAGCAGCTTACCAGGGGATGGGACCTACGAGCAGTACTTC
d_call: .; clone_size: .; j_call: TRBJ2-2; v_call: TRBV18; cdr3_aa: CASSPGTGLTTGELFF; cdr3_nt: TGTGCCAGCTCACCTGGAACAGGGCTCACCACCGGGGAGCTGTTTTTT
d_call: .; clone_size: .; j_call: TRBJ1-1; v_call: TRBV11-2; cdr3_aa: CASSPFVGGTEAFF; cdr3_nt: TGTGCCAGCAGCCCATTTGTAGGGGGCACTGAAGCTTTCTTT
d_call: .; clone_size: .; j_call: TRBJ2-2; v_call: TRBV7-2; cdr3_aa: CASSLWEVGVTGELFF; cdr3_nt: TGTGCCAGCAGCTTATGGGAGGTGGGAGTGACCGGGGAGCTGTTTTTT
d_call: .; clone_size: .; j_call: TRBJ1-1; v_call: TRBV5-1; cdr3_aa: CASSLAAGLDTEAFF; cdr3_nt: TGCGCCAGCAGCTTGGCGGCAGGGTTGGACACTGAAGCTTTCTTT
d_call: TRBD2; clone_size: .; j_call: TRBJ2-7; v_call: TRBV7-2; cdr3_aa: CASSLEASGRVAYEQYF; cdr3_nt: TGTGCCAGCAGCTTAGAGGCTAGCGGGAGAGTAGCCTACGAGCAGTACTTC
d_call: TRBD1; clone_size: .; j_call: TRBJ1-6; v_call: TRBV5-1; cdr3_aa: CASSLFGGQGTYNSPLHF; cdr3_nt: TGCGCCAGCAGCTTGTTCGGCGGACAGGGAACGTATAATTCACCCCTCCACTTT
d_call: .; clone_size: few; j_call: TRBJ2-1; v_call: TRBV10-3; cdr3_aa: CAISGGDSGVNEQFF; cdr3_nt: TGTGCCATCAGTGGTGGAGACTCCGGCGTGAATGAGCAGTTCTTC
d_call: .; clone_size: .; j_call: TRBJ2-2; v_call: TRBV6-1; cdr3_aa: CASGWTVRGTGELFF; cdr3_nt: TGTGCCAGCGGCTGGACAGTTAGAGGGACCGGGGAGCTGTTTTTT
d_call: .; clone_size: .; j_call: TRBJ1-5; v_call: TRBV6-6; cdr3_aa: CASSNRDSHSNQPQHF; cdr3_nt: TGTGCCAGCAGTAACCGGGACTCCCATAGCAATCAGCCCCAGCATTTT
d_call: TRBD1; clone_size: .; j_call: TRBJ2-3; v_call: TRBV25-1; cdr3_aa: CATGTGGVTDTQYF; cdr3_nt: TGTGCCACCGGAACAGGGGGAGTGACAGATACGCAGTATTTT
d_call: .; clone_size: .; j_call: TRBJ1-5; v_call: TRBV7-8; cdr3_aa: CASSKRDGQLPNQPQHF; cdr3_nt: TGTGCCAGCAGCAAGAGAGACGGACAGCTCCCCAATCAGCCCCAGCATTTT
d_call: .; clone_size: .; j_call: TRBJ1-2; v_call: TRBV27; cdr3_aa: CASRGQGTTYGYTF; cdr3_nt: TGTGCCAGCAGAGGGCAGGGTACTACCTATGGCTACACCTTC